This TCR beta chain originates from a study of blood T cell repertoires in COVID-19. The table lists this clone with many counts. TCRdb keeps only in-frame clones here, not all; method: immunoSEQ multiplex PCR. The table has some 150,000 clones, more than 75% seen once. The clonotype was recovered from a man aged 55-75 years with acute or convalescent COVID-19. The material sequenced was peripheral blood.

Here the CDR3 reads CASSTPSGTGGHEQYF. The CDR3, as DNA: TGTGCCAGCAGTACTCCCTCCGGGACAGGGGGTCACGAGCAGTACTTC. The chain is built from TRBV28 and TRBJ2-7, with 11 bases that match TRBD1. This CDR3 is 16 amino acids long. With 5 bases clipped from V and 5 bases from J, the junction kept 11 bases outside the gene matches. The germline CDR1 and CDR2 sequences are MDHEN and SYDVKM.